These 2 T cell receptor beta chains were sequenced from one sample in a study of blood T cell repertoires in COVID-19. Assay used: immunoSEQ multiplex PCR; TCRdb lists only in-frame clones, some missing. The profile shows about 82,000 clones, about four fifths of them singletons. The sequenced material came from peripheral blood. All receptors derive from a woman between 35 and 50 years old with active or convalescent COVID-19.

This clone was seen only once. The chain links TRBV15 to TRBJ1-1; tentative D call: TRBD1 (5 bases). The CDR3 runs to 14 residues. The ends were cut back, 0 bases at V and 3 bases at J, with 8 bases in the middle. In germline, CDR1 is LNHNV, CDR2 YYDKDF (reference sequence). The CDR3 protein is CATSREGVDTEAFF. CDR3 in DNA: TGTGCCACCAGCAGAGAAGGGGTAGACACTGAAGCTTTCTTT.

The DNA for the CDR3 is TGTGCCAGCAGTCGACAGGGCAAAGGCTACACCTTC. It encodes CASSRQGKGYTF. The chain uses TRBV28 and TRBJ1-2, with 7 bases identical to TRBD1. V shed 5 bases and J 8 bases; nucleotides not matched to a gene: 5. The CDR3 consists of 12 residues. Per the germline V gene, CDR1 is MDHEN and CDR2 is SYDVKM.